This passage covers 27 T cell receptor beta chains from one sample sequenced in a study of blood T cell repertoires in COVID-19 (dated by TCRdb to 2020 to 2021). The library was made by the immunoSEQ multiplex PCR assay. The immuneACCESS repertoire file appears here via TCRdb, limited to in-frame rearrangements. These files lack a portion of the clones; in checked studies, under half of the deficit traces to unresolved V genes, and the cause of the others is not known. Across this sample there are 180,000 or so clones, with more than 70% seen only once. 6.2% of the sample rests with the top ten. What was sequenced was PBMCs or T cells enriched from blood (not recorded which). The receptor set was obtained from a middle-aged man who had recovered from COVID-19.

The chain recombines TRBV12-5 with TRBJ2-5, with TRBD2 identical over 10 bases. The V gene end was trimmed by 5 bases and the J gene end by 7 bases; junction bases not matched to a gene: 16. Germline V gene lookup returns CDR1 LGHNT and CDR2 FRNRAP. This CDR3 region has 17 residues. CDR3 nucleotides: TGTGCTAGTGGTCATTCCGGGTTACTAGCGGGACGTGGGACCCAGTACTTC. The encoded protein is CASGHSGLLAGRGTQYF.

CDR3 sequence: CASSSGTLKYF. The DNA of the CDR3 is TGTGCCAGCAGCTCAGGTACCCTGAAGTACTTC. The rearrangement links TRBV11-2 to TRBJ2-7; no clear D. The germline V and J ends were trimmed by 4 bases and 11 bases, with 12 bases remaining between them. The CDR3 sequence is 11 residues long. Germline CDR1 SGHAT, CDR2 FQNNGV.

This CDR3 is CAWKGEAYNSPLHF. The CDR3 region has the DNA TGTGCCTGGAAAGGGGAGGCCTATAATTCACCCCTCCACTTT. The rearrangement uses TRBV30 and TRBJ1-6; D is possibly TRBD1 (5 bases). The CDR3 is made up of 14 amino acids. The germline gives CDR1 GTSNPN, CDR2 SVGIG (reference sequence). Trimming removed 4 bases at V and 2 bases at J, with 9 bases between.

This chain connects TRBV25-1 to TRBJ1-3, with D possibly TRBD1 on 5 matching bases. Trimming left V 6 bases short and J 11 bases short, with 11 bases between. The CDR3 runs to 11 residues. Germline assignment: CDR1 MGHDK and CDR2 SYGVNS. Here the CDR3 DNA reads TGTGCCAGCAGCGCGGGGGGATCCATATATTTT. This translates into CASSAGGSIYF.

V usage is TRBV28 and J usage is TRBJ1-2; D not resolved. Trimming left V 1 base short and J 4 bases short, with 16 bases between. Germline V gene lookup returns CDR1 MDHEN and CDR2 SYDVKM. The length of the CDR3 is 16 residues. CDR3 nucleotides: TGTGCCAGCAGTTTATCCAATATGGCGGCCCCCTATGGCTACACCTTC. It specifies CASSLSNMAAPYGYTF.

The count of this clone is one. The gene calls are TRBV5-1 and TRBJ1-4; D call uncertain. The CDR3 extends over 15 amino acids. V gave up 4 bases and J gave up 0 bases, with 10 bases separating them. Germline V gives CDR1 SGHRS, CDR2 YFSETQ. CDR3 bases: TGCGCCAGCAGCGTTTACTTTGCAACTAATGAAAAACTGTTTTTT. Translation: CASSVYFATNEKLFF.

The chain joins TRBV19 to TRBJ1-5; D not certain. Germline CDR1 LNHDA, CDR2 SQIVND (reference sequence). CDR3 length: 12 amino acids. V was shortened by 7 bases and J by 3 bases, with 7 bases between the two germline ends. In nucleotides, the CDR3 is TGTGCCAGTAAGAGGTCCAATCAGCCCCAGCATTTT. Translation gives CASKRSNQPQHF.

The genes are TRBV5-1 and TRBJ1-2; possibly TRBD1 for D (5 bases). The length of the CDR3 is 16 residues. Trimming pared 0 bases from V and 6 bases from J, leaving 18 bases between. CDR1 is SGHRS and CDR2 is YFSETQ in the germline V gene. This CDR3 is CASSLGGPVDFNGYTF. In DNA form, the CDR3 reads TGCGCCAGCAGCTTGGGGGGCCCGGTTGATTTTAATGGCTACACCTTC.

This rearrangement joins TRBV6-5 to TRBJ2-5; TRBD2 matches at 8 bases. Germline-derived CDR1 and CDR2 are MNHEY and SVGAGI. V lost 8 bases and J lost 1; bases outside the gene matches: 9. CDR3 length: 15 residues. CDR3 residues: CASGPGTRGQETQYF. Here the CDR3 DNA reads TGTGCCAGCGGTCCCGGGACTAGAGGCCAAGAGACCCAGTACTTC.

The gene calls are TRBV19 and TRBJ1-2; TRBD1 might be the D (5 bases). The V end lost 4 bases, the J end lost 0 bases, and 9 bases lay between the germline ends. This CDR3 is built from 14 residues. Germline CDR1 LNHDA, CDR2 SQIVND (reference sequence). Written as DNA, the CDR3 is TGTGCCAGTAGTACCAGGGTTGCTAACTATGGCTACACCTTC. Translation: CASSTRVANYGYTF.

The chain combines TRBV10-3 with TRBJ1-2; 8 nucleotides line up with TRBD1. Looked up from germline, CDR1 is ENHRY and CDR2 is SYGVKD. The CDR3 totals 12 residues. The V gene end was trimmed by 5 bases and the J gene end by 6 bases; junction bases not matched to a gene: 2. CDR3 residues: CAISQTGDGYTF. CDR3 DNA: TGTGCCATCAGTCAGACAGGGGATGGCTACACCTTC.

The gene calls are TRBV28 and TRBJ1-2; D is uncertain. The CDR3 consists of 12 residues. V was clipped by 7 bases and J by 13 bases, with 19 bases between them. Per germline, CDR1 MDHEN and CDR2 SYDVKM. The CDR3 sequence: CASNHGPETATF. The CDR3 nucleotides are TGTGCCAGCAATCATGGGCCAGAAACGGCCACCTTC.

This sequence joins TRBV3-1 (or the pseudogene TRBV3-2) and TRBJ2-3; TRBD2 matches 11 bases. The trim removed 0 bases at V and 6 bases at J, leaving 14 bases unmatched. In germline, CDR1 is LGHDT, CDR2 YNNKEL (reference sequence). The CDR3 totals 19 residues. CDR3 DNA sequence: TGTGCCAGCAGCCAAGATAGGAGTAGCGGGGGGGCCCGTATTGATACGCAGTATTTT. Translating it yields CASSQDRSSGGARIDTQYF.

V is TRBV5-4 and J is TRBJ2-7; 13 bases are a match to TRBD2. This CDR3 spans 15 amino acids. V shed 2 bases, J shed 5 bases, and the junction held 4 bases outside the gene matches. Germline lookup yields CDR1 SGHNT and CDR2 YYREEE (reference sequence). The DNA of the CDR3 is TGTGCCAGCAGCTTCGGACTAGCGGGAGAGAACGAGCAGTACTTC. Its translation is CASSFGLAGENEQYF.

The gene calls are TRBV19 and TRBJ1-1, with 7 nucleotides matching TRBD1. CDR3 length equals 15 residues. Trimming removed 6 bases from V and 8 bases from J; junction bases left unmatched: 15. Looked up from germline, CDR1 is LNHDA and CDR2 is SQIVND (reference sequence). The CDR3 DNA is TGTGCCAGTAGCACCCCGGGACAGCGCCTTTTCGAAGCTTTCTTT. It specifies CASSTPGQRLFEAFF.

This chain joins TRBV12-3 or TRBV12-4 and TRBJ2-3; 9 bases match TRBD2. With 3 bases clipped from V and 10 bases from J, the junction kept 2 bases outside the gene matches. The CDR3 length is 12 residues. CDR3 nucleotides: TGTGCCAGCAGTTTCGGCGGGAGGGCGCAGTATTTT. Amino acids: CASSFGGRAQYF.

This clone was detected a few times. The chain couples TRBV11-2 to TRBJ2-5, with 10 bases lining up with TRBD1. This CDR3 has 17 amino acids. The V gene end was trimmed by 4 bases and the J gene end by 6 bases; junction bases not matched to a gene: 14. Per the germline V gene, CDR1 is SGHAT and CDR2 is FQNNGV. CDR3 nucleotide sequence: TGTGCCAGCAGCTCCTTTTCCGGGACAGGGGTCTTAAAGACCCAGTACTTC. The encoded protein is CASSSFSGTGVLKTQYF.

For this clone: Other DNA sequences from this sample encode an identical CDR3 as well. Written as DNA, the CDR3 is TGTGCCAGCAGCGTCGGGGGGACCTACAATGAGCAGTTCTTC. This sequence encodes CASSVGGTYNEQFF. V usage is TRBV9 and J usage is TRBJ2-1, with 7 positions matching TRBD2. Germline V lookup: CDR1 SGDLS, CDR2 YYNGEE. The CDR3 contains 14 residues. V lost 2 bases to trimming and J lost 2 bases; unmatched junction nucleotides: 1.

The J gene is TRBJ2-3, the V gene TRBV10-3; TRBD1 might be the D (8 bases). This CDR3 spans 17 amino acids. Per the germline V gene, CDR1 is ENHRY and CDR2 is SYGVKD. V shed 5 bases and J shed 4 bases, with 22 bases lying between them. The CDR3 sequence: CAISKTDTGGVSDTQYF. As DNA, the CDR3 is TGTGCCATCAGTAAAACCGACACAGGGGGGGTCTCAGATACGCAGTATTTT.

V gene TRBV4-1 combines with J gene TRBJ2-3, with D uncertain. Looked up from germline, CDR1 is MGHRA and CDR2 is YSYEKL. The CDR3 is 13 amino acids. Trimming removed 1 base at V and 15 bases at J, with 17 bases between. As DNA, the CDR3 is TGCGCCAGCAGCCAAGTCAGAGACCGTCCTAGATATTTT. It yields the protein CASSQVRDRPRYF.

This sequence joins TRBV5-4 and TRBJ1-2; 9 positions agree with TRBD1. V lost 3 bases to trimming and J lost 4 bases; unmatched junction nucleotides: 10. The CDR3 loop spans 16 amino acids. Per germline, CDR1 SGHNT and CDR2 YYREEE (reference sequence). The CDR3 DNA follows: TGTGCCAGCAGCTCACCTGCCGGACAGGGGTTCTATGGCTACACCTTC. Amino acids: CASSSPAGQGFYGYTF.

This sequence joins TRBV5-1 and TRBJ2-4; tentatively, D is TRBD2 (6 bases). Looked up from germline, CDR1 is SGHRS and CDR2 is YFSETQ. This CDR3 has 14 residues. The germline V and J ends were trimmed by 6 bases and 5 bases, with 15 bases remaining between them. The CDR3 coding sequence is TGCGCCAGCACCCCCGGGGACTTCCAAAACATTCAGTACTTC. Translated: CASTPGDFQNIQYF.

This clone has only a few counts. The chain couples TRBV28 to TRBJ1-5; 8 bases match TRBD1. Germline CDR1 MDHEN, CDR2 SYDVKM. The CDR3 is 13 residues long. V was pared by 7 bases and J by 5 bases, with 4 bases of the junction left unmatched. The CDR3 nucleotides read TGTGCCAGCACGAGACAGGGGCATCAGCCCCAGCATTTT. Translation: CASTRQGHQPQHF.

The chain couples TRBV6-1 to TRBJ1-1, with D unclear. The CDR3 totals 14 residues. CDR1 MNHNS and CDR2 SASEGT come from the germline V gene. Trimming stripped 3 bases from V and 0 bases from J, with 8 bases between. CDR3 region: CASSEEGMNTEAFF. The CDR3 DNA reads TGTGCCAGCAGTGAGGAGGGAATGAACACTGAAGCTTTCTTT.

This chain links TRBV29-1 with TRBJ1-2, with a possible D match to TRBD1 (6 bases). The CDR3 consists of 15 residues. Per germline, CDR1 SQVTM and CDR2 ANQGSEA. V lost 3 bases, J lost 4 bases, and 18 bases lay in between. CDR3 DNA sequence: TGCAGCGTTGAGCTATACGGAGGACAGCCCTATGGCTACACCTTC. Translation gives CSVELYGGQPYGYTF.

The genes are TRBV7-3 and TRBJ2-1; 16 bases map to TRBD2. The CDR3 totals 14 residues. J lost 10 bases, V lost 4 bases, and 1 base had no gene match. CDR1 is SGHTA, CDR2 FQGTGA, per germline. CDR3 in DNA: TGTGCCAGCAGCTCGGGACTAGCGGGAGGGGAGCAGTTCTTC. Translating gives CASSSGLAGGEQFF. Together with reference TRBV7-3 and TRBJ2-1, the CDR3 gives the full variable domain: GAGVSQTPSNKVTEKGKYVELRCDPISGHTALYWYRQSLGQGPEFLIYFQGTGAADDSGLPNDRFFAVRPEGSVSTLKIQRTERGDSAVYLCASSSGLAGGEQFFGPGTRLTVL.

The rearrangement joins TRBV30 to TRBJ1-5, with a weak D call TRBD1 (6 bases). V lost 3 bases and J lost 8, with 17 bases in between. The CDR3 runs 14 residues. Germline V CDR1 and CDR2: GTSNPN, SVGIG (reference sequence). The CDR3 DNA sequence: TGTGCCTGGAGCAAGGACAGCCCTGAGGAGCCCCAGCATTTT. This gives the protein CAWSKDSPEEPQHF.